Each of the 2 T cell receptor beta chains below was sequenced from the same sample in a study of blood T cell repertoires in COVID-19. Sequencing was performed with immunoSEQ multiplex PCR; in TCRdb, only in-frame clones are kept and a portion is missing. The sample lists roughly 180,000 clones; 84% were seen once. Source material: peripheral blood. The receptors derive from a middle-aged man who had recovered from COVID-19.

The V and J genes are TRBV3-1 (or the pseudogene TRBV3-2) and TRBJ2-3; 7 nucleotides align to TRBD2. J lost 5 bases, V lost 8 bases, and 7 bases had no gene match. Germline lookup yields CDR1 LGHDT and CDR2 YNNKEL (reference sequence). This CDR3 region has 13 residues. The CDR3 coding sequence is TGTGCCAGCGACAACGGGGGGAGAGATACGCAGTATTTT. Its translation: CASDNGGRDTQYF.

V and J are TRBV9 and TRBJ2-1; D gene uncertain. Trimming left V 4 bases short and J 6 bases short, with 14 bases between. This CDR3 is built from 14 residues. Looked up from germline, CDR1 is SGDLS and CDR2 is YYNGEE. CDR3 amino acids: CASSFLAQSNEQFF. CDR3 DNA: TGTGCCAGCAGCTTTCTCGCACAGTCCAATGAGCAGTTCTTC.